These 14 T cell receptor beta chains originate from one sample sequenced in a study of blood T cell repertoires in COVID-19. TCRdb's copy holds only in-frame clones and misses some; the assay was immunoSEQ multiplex PCR. The sample holds 70,000 to 80,000 clones, approximately 80% seen once. The sample was peripheral blood. All receptors derive from a human donor in a cohort sampled during active COVID-19.

This rearrangement joins TRBV9 to TRBJ2-3, with D maybe TRBD1 (6 bases). V dropped 0 bases and J dropped 2 bases, with 13 bases sitting between them. Germline V gene data show CDR1 as SGDLS and CDR2 as YYNGEE. The CDR3 consists of 16 residues. The CDR3 nucleotides are TGTGCCAGCAGCGTAGAGGCAGGGGTTTACACAGATACGCAGTATTTT. Translation gives CASSVEAGVYTDTQYF. Full variable domain (outside the CDR3, taken from reference TRBV9 and TRBJ2-3): DSGVTQTPKHLITATGQRVTLRCSPRSGDLSVYWYQQSLDQGLQFLIQYYNGEERAKGNILERFSAQQFPDLHSELNLSSLELGDSALYFCASSVEAGVYTDTQYFGPGTRLTVL.

The CDR3 DNA is TGTGCCAGTAGACAGGGTTCTTGGGATTTCAGCACCGGGGAGCTGTTTTTT. It specifies CASRQGSWDFSTGELFF. V is TRBV19 and J is TRBJ2-2; D might be TRBD1 (6 bases). Germline assignment: CDR1 LNHDA and CDR2 SQIVND (reference sequence). The V and J ends lost 6 bases and 4 bases respectively, with 21 bases between them. The CDR3 is 17 residues long.

This clone was seen once. J is TRBJ2-5 and V is TRBV6-6, with 13 bases lining up with TRBD2. The CDR3 consists of 16 residues. The germline CDR1 and CDR2 sequences are MNHNY and SVGAGI (reference sequence). Trimming cost V 2 bases and J 5 bases; bases outside gene matches: 5. The CDR3 DNA sequence: TGTGCCAGCAGTTACCACACTAGCGGGGGGGCTGAGACCCAGTACTTC. Amino acid sequence: CASSYHTSGGAETQYF.

The table lists this clone with a few counts. This chain links TRBV5-4 with TRBJ1-1; a possible D gene is TRBD1 (6 bases). Germline CDR1 SGHNT, CDR2 YYREEE (reference sequence). V was clipped by 7 bases and J by 1 base, with 17 bases between them. CDR3 size: 15 residues. CDR3 sequence: CASLGGRKGNTEAFF. CDR3 nucleotide sequence: TGTGCCAGCCTAGGGGGACGAAAAGGGAACACTGAAGCTTTCTTT.

The V call is TRBV27, the J call TRBJ2-7, with TRBD1 as a possible D gene (5 bases). V gave up 2 bases and J gave up 6 bases, with 14 bases separating them. The V gene's germline CDR1 is MNHEY and CDR2 SMNVEV (reference sequence). This CDR3 spans 14 amino acids. CDR3 sequence reads: CASSLNVRGGEQYV. In DNA form, the CDR3 reads TGTGCCAGCAGTTTAAATGTTAGGGGTGGCGAGCAGTACGTC.

The chain carries TRBV27 and TRBJ2-7, with 11 bases fitting TRBD1. Unmatched junction bases numbered 3, after V lost 0 bases and J lost 2 bases. Germline V gives CDR1 MNHEY, CDR2 SMNVEV (reference sequence). This CDR3 has 16 residues. DNA for the CDR3: TGTGCCAGCAGTTTATCGGAGGGACAGGGGGCCTACGAGCAGTACGTC. Translation gives CASSLSEGQGAYEQYV.

V is TRBV7-9 and J is TRBJ1-4, with 9 nucleotides matching TRBD1. The CDR3 consists of 15 residues. Losses at the gene ends were 4 bases for V and 8 bases for J; bases not matched to a gene: 8. Germline values: CDR1 SEHNR, CDR2 FQNEAQ (reference sequence). The CDR3 sequence is CASSSGGTGSEKLFF. DNA for the CDR3: TGTGCCAGCAGCTCAGGGGGGACAGGGAGCGAAAAACTGTTTTTT.

The chain carries TRBV19 and TRBJ1-2; possibly TRBD1 for D (5 bases). There are 14 residues in the CDR3. The V end lost 6 bases, the J end lost 4 bases, and 15 bases lay between the germline ends. The V gene's germline CDR1 is LNHDA and CDR2 SQIVND (reference sequence). The CDR3 is CASRLGGGSYGYTF. The CDR3 DNA follows: TGTGCCAGTAGACTCGGGGGAGGGAGCTATGGCTACACCTTC.

The V gene is TRBV18, the J gene TRBJ1-1; 7 bases agree with TRBD1. The CDR3 has 13 residues. Germline CDR1 KGHSH, CDR2 LQKENI. With 3 bases clipped from V and 4 bases from J, the junction kept 2 bases outside the gene matches. CDR3 amino acids: CASSPAGGTEAFF. DNA for the CDR3: TGTGCCAGCTCACCTGCAGGGGGCACTGAAGCTTTCTTT.

The V call is TRBV15, the J call TRBJ1-1; D remains unclear. V lost 7 bases and J 1 base, leaving 13 bases between the germline ends. The CDR3 contains 14 residues. Germline lookup yields CDR1 LNHNV and CDR2 YYDKDF (reference sequence). The CDR3 spells CATTKRAGNTEAFF. In DNA form, the CDR3 reads TGTGCCACCACCAAGAGGGCTGGGAACACTGAAGCTTTCTTT.

The rearrangement links TRBV4-3 to TRBJ2-4; D is possibly TRBD2 (5 bases). The CDR3 consists of 15 residues. Per the germline V gene, CDR1 is LGHNA and CDR2 is YSLEER. Deletions cut 6 bases from V and 6 bases from J, with 18 bases between. The CDR3 region has the DNA TGCGCCAGCAGTACAGAGGGTGCGGGTGGAAACATTCAGTACTTC. It translates to CASSTEGAGGNIQYF.

This chain connects TRBV7-9 to TRBJ2-5, with 9 positions matching TRBD2. This CDR3 region has 14 residues. CDR1 is SEHNR, CDR2 FQNEAQ, per germline (reference sequence). Losses at the gene ends were 11 bases for V and 6 bases for J; bases not matched to a gene: 13. CDR3 bases: TGTGCCGGAAACTTAGCGGGAGTAGAGAAGACCCAGTACTTC. This gives the protein CAGNLAGVEKTQYF.

The chain recombines TRBV3-1 (or the pseudogene TRBV3-2) with TRBJ1-5, with D maybe TRBD1 (5 bases). CDR1 is LGHDT, CDR2 YNNKEL, per germline (reference sequence). The V gene lost 7 bases and the J gene lost 6 bases, with 19 bases spanning the gap. The CDR3 is 15 amino acids. This chain's CDR3 is CASNNGGGGGQPQHF. The CDR3 DNA sequence: TGTGCCAGCAACAATGGGGGGGGAGGAGGTCAGCCCCAGCATTTT.

The gene calls are TRBV5-1 and TRBJ1-1; TRBD1 agrees at 8 bases. CDR1 SGHRS and CDR2 YFSETQ come from the germline V gene. Germline trimming cut 3 bases from V and 4 bases from J; bases unmatched to any gene: 5. The CDR3 covers 14 residues. Here the CDR3 reads CASSSAGGGTEAFF. The CDR3, as DNA: TGCGCCAGCAGCTCGGCAGGGGGCGGCACTGAAGCTTTCTTT.